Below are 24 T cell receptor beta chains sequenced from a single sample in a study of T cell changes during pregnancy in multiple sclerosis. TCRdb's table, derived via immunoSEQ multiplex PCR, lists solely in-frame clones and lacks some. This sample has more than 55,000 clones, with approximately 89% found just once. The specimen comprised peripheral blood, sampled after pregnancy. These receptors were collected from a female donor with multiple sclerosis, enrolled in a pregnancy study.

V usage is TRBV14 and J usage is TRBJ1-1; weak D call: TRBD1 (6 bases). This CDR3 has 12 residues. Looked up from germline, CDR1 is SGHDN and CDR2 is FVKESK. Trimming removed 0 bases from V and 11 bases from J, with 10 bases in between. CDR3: CASSQETGMAFF. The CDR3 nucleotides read TGTGCCAGCAGCCAAGAAACAGGGATGGCTTTCTTT. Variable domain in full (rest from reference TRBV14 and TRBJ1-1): EAGVTQFPSHSVIEKGQTVTLRCDPISGHDNLYWYRRVMGKEIKFLLHFVKESKQDESGMPNNRFLAERTGGTYSTLKVQPAELEDSGVYFCASSQETGMAFFGQGTRLTVV.

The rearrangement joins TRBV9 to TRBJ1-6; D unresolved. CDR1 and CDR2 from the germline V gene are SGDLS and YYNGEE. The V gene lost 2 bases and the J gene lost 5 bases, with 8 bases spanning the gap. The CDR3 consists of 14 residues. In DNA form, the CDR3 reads TGTGCCAGCAGCGTCGAACTGAATAATTCACCCCTCCACTTT. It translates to CASSVELNNSPLHF.

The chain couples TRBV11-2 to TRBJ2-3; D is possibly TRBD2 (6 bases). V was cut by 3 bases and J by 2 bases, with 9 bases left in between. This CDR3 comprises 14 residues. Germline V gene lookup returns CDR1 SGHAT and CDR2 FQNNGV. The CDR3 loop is CASSLAGYTDTQYF. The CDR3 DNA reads TGTGCCAGCAGCTTGGCGGGGTACACAGATACGCAGTATTTT.

DNA of the CDR3: TGTGCCAGCAGTTTATATTGGACAGGGGACGAGCAGTACTTC. This codes for CASSLYWTGDEQYF. The chain carries TRBV27 and TRBJ2-7; 9 bases match TRBD1. The CDR3 contains 14 residues. Losses at the gene ends were 1 base for V and 5 bases for J; bases not matched to a gene: 3. Per germline, CDR1 MNHEY and CDR2 SMNVEV (reference sequence).

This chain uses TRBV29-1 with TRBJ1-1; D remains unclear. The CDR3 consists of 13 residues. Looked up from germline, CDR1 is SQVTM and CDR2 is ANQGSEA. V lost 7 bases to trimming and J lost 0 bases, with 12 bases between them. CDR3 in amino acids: CSAQNGLNTEAFF. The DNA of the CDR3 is TGCAGCGCTCAGAACGGGTTGAACACTGAAGCTTTCTTT.

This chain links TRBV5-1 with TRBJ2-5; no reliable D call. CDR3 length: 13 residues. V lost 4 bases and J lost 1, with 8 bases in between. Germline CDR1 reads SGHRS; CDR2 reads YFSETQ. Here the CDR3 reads CASSEQSQETQYF. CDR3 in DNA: TGCGCCAGCAGCGAGCAAAGCCAAGAGACCCAGTACTTC.

Here the CDR3 DNA reads TGTGCCAGCAGTTACCTGCGGGGGGGCCCCTCGGAGACCCAGTACTTC. This translates into CASSYLRGGPSETQYF. The V gene is TRBV6-5, the J gene TRBJ2-5; TRBD2 aligns across 9 bases. The V gene end was trimmed by 2 bases and the J gene end by 5 bases; junction bases not matched to a gene: 9. CDR1 is MNHEY, CDR2 SVGAGI, per germline. The CDR3 length is 16 residues.

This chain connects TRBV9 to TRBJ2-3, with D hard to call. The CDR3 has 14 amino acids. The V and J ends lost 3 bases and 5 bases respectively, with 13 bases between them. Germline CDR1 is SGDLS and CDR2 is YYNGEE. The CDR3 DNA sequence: TGTGCCAGCAGCGGGGCTGGTGTAGGAGATACGCAGTATTTT. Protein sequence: CASSGAGVGDTQYF.

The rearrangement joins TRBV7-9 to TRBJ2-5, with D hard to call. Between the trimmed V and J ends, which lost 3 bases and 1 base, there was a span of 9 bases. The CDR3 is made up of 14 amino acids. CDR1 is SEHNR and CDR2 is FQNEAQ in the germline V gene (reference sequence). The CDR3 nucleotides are TGTGCCAGCAGCTTGGGCCATACCCAAGAGACCCAGTACTTC. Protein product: CASSLGHTQETQYF.

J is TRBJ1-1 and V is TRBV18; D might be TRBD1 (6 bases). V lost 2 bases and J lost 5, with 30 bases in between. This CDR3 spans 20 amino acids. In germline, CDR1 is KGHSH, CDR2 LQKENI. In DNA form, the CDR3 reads TGTGCCAGCTCACCAGGAGTGTGGGACGGGACATGGCTTCCGACGACTGAAGCTTTCTTT. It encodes CASSPGVWDGTWLPTTEAFF.

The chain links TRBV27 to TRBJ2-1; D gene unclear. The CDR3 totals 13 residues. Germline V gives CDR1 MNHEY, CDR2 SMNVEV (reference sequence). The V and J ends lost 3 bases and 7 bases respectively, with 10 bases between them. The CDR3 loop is CASSLSLSNEQFF. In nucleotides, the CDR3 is TGTGCCAGCAGTTTGTCACTTTCGAATGAGCAGTTCTTC.

The CDR3 is CASSFGGNTGELFF. CDR3 bases: TGTGCCAGCAGCTTTGGAGGGAACACCGGGGAGCTGTTTTTT. This rearrangement joins TRBV5-8 to TRBJ2-2; possible D gene TRBD2, 5 bases. Germline CDR1 is SGHTS and CDR2 is YDEGEE. This CDR3 is 14 amino acids long. V lost 2 bases to trimming and J lost 1 base, with 6 bases between them.

CDR3 amino acids: CASSDQGAYNQPQHF. DNA for the CDR3: TGTGCCAGTAGTGACCAGGGGGCGTACAATCAGCCCCAGCATTTT. The chain has TRBV19 and TRBJ1-5; 8 bases are a match to TRBD1. Unmatched junction bases numbered 6, after V lost 5 bases and J lost 3 bases. This CDR3 is 15 amino acids long. Germline V CDR1 and CDR2: LNHDA, SQIVND (reference sequence).

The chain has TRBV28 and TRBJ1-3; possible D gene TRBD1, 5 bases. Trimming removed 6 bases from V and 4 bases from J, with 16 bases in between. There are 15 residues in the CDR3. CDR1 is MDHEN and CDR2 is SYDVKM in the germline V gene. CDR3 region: CASRTGGEAGNTIYF. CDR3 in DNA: TGTGCCAGCAGGACGGGAGGGGAAGCGGGAAACACCATATATTTT.

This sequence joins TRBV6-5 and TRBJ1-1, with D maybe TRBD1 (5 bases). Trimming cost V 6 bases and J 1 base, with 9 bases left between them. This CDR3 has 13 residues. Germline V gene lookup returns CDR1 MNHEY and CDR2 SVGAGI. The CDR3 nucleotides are TGTGCCAGCAGCTCCGGACAGAACACTGAAGCTTTCTTT. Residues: CASSSGQNTEAFF.

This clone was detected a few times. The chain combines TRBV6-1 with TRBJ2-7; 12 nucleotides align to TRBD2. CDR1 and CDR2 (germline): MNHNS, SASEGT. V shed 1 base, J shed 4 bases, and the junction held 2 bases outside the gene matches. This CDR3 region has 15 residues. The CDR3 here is CASSEEGTSGYEQYF. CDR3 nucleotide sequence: TGTGCCAGCAGTGAAGAAGGGACTAGCGGGTACGAGCAGTACTTC.

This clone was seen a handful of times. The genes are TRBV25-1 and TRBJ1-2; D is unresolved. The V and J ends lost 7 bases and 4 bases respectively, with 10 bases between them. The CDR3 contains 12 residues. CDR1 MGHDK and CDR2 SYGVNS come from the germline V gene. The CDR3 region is CASTVTVYGYTF. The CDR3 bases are TGTGCCAGCACAGTAACCGTCTATGGCTACACCTTC.

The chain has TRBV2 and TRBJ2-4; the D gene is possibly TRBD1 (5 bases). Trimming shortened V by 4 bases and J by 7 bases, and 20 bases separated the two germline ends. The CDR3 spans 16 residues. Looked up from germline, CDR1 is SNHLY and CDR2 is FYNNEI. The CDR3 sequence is CASSGAGQAQQNIQYF. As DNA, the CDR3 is TGTGCCAGCAGTGGGGCAGGGCAAGCACAGCAGAACATTCAGTACTTC.

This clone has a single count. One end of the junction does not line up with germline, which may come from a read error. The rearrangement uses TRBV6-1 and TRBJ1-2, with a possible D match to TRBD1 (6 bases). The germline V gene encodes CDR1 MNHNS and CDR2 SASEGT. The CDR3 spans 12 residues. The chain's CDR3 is CATSGEYKGRAF. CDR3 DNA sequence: TGTGCCACCTCAGGGGAGTACAAGGGAAGGGCCTTC.

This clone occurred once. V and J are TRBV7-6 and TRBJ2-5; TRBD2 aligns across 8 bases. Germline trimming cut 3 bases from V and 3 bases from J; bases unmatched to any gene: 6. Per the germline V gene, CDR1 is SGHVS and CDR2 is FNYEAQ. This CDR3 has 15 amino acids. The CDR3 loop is CASSFTSGLKETQYF. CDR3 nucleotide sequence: TGTGCCAGCAGCTTCACTAGCGGACTAAAAGAGACCCAGTACTTC.

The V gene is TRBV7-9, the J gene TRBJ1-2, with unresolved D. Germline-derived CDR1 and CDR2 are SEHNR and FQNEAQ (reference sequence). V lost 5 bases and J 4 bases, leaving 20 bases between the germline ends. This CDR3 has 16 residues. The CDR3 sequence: CASSLSENWYSYGYTF. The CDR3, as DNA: TGTGCCAGCAGCCTATCCGAGAATTGGTATAGCTATGGCTACACCTTC.

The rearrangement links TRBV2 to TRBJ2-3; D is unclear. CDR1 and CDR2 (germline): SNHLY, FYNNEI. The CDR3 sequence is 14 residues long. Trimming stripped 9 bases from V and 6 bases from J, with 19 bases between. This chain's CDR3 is CASTASFNLDTQYF. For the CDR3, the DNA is TGTGCCAGTACAGCCTCTTTCAACTTGGATACGCAGTATTTT.

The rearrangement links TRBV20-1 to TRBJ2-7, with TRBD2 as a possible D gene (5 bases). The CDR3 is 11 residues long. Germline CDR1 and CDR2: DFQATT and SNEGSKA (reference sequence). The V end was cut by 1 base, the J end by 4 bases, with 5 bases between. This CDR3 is CSARGGYEQYF. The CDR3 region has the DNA TGCAGTGCTAGAGGAGGGTACGAGCAGTACTTC.

As DNA, the CDR3 is TGTGCCAGCAGCTTAAGGAGCGCATATAGCTCCTACAATGAGCAGTTCTTC. Its protein product is CASSLRSAYSSYNEQFF. The chain has TRBV11-2 and TRBJ2-1, with no clear D. CDR3 length equals 17 residues. CDR1 is SGHAT and CDR2 is FQNNGV in the germline V gene. The V end lost 2 bases, the J end lost 0 bases, and 14 bases lay between the germline ends.